The rows below give T cell receptor beta chains drawn from one sample of a study of cytomegalovirus exposure and HLA in healthy donors. Assay used: immunoSEQ multiplex PCR; TCRdb lists only in-frame clones, some missing. The data show about 150,000 clones, 80% to 90% seen once. Material for sequencing was PBMCs. The source of these receptors is a woman in her twenties or thirties in good health and CMV-seropositive. The CDR3 runs from the conserved cysteine through the conserved F or W. The order of the fields is clone size, V gene, CDR3 protein. Rows may omit the clone size; those that give it use once, few, many or a size class.

>NA|TRBV6-1
CASSDSSQETQYF
>NA|TRBV6-6
CASSHGRQAQYF
>NA|TRBV4-1
CASSQASGYEQYF
>NA|TRBV5-1
CASSLDGRTGFGEQYF
>once|TRBV6-5
CASSYLRQGRNTIYF
>NA|TRBV15
CATSARTGVTNEKLFF
>NA|TRBV10-3
CAISPGQGNEKLFF
>once|TRBV5-1
CASSWGLGAEETQYF
>once|TRBV4-1
CASSPAVGGTYEQYF
>NA|TRBV6-5
CASSSPGQGDTEAFF
>NA|TRBV5-4
CASREGPTSVGARTDTQYF
>once|TRBV19
CASTTRSGELFF
>many|TRBV15
CATSSLQEGWRPQHF
>few|TRBV27
CASSLGLMSGRFTGELFF
>NA|TRBV28
CASRSPSSGSYEQYF
>NA|TRBV7-2
CASSLGPVPNEKLFF
>NA|TRBV18
CASSPTRITSGDPNNEQFF
>NA|TRBV18
CASSPRTGELFF
>few|TRBV18
CASSPPLGVRTEAFF
>NA|TRBV13
CASSKKRGTEAFF
>NA|TRBV9
CASSADSNQPQHF
>NA|TRBV5-1
CASSLGTSGRSGELFF
>NA|TRBV9
CASSVFTSLAGELFF
>NA|TRBV13
CASSLGRGLAVQETQYF
>NA|TRBV6-1
CASQLTGFTEAFF